A few counts support the clone carrying this TCR beta chain. The target antigen is unknown. The CDR3 is 13 residues long. Trimming removed 4 bases from V and 1 base from J, with 8 bases in between. Germline CDR1 is SGDLS and CDR2 is YYNGEE. The data derive from a study of cytomegalovirus exposure and HLA in healthy donors. Findings of the study overall: Prior analysis indicated that the majority of TCR beta V segments exhibited productivity approximately 87% or approximately 30% of the time. TCR beta sequences reportedly predicted the HLA-A and HLA-B alleles of most subjects accurately. Across HLA loci, a later analysis found differing TCR association rates, with DRB1 most and HLA-C fewest. A likely sequencing artifact accounted for one observed cluster of highly shared sequence variants.

PCR involved 60 Vbeta and 13 Jbeta primers. Clones were sequenced by immunoSEQ multiplex PCR, and TCRdb holds only the in-frame ones, with some missing. The table has around 190,000 clones, 85% to 90% seen once; the top ten hold 1.5% to 2%. The clonotype originates from a woman between 18 and 30 years old in good health and CMV-seronegative. The rearrangement joins TRBV9 to TRBJ1-1; possibly TRBD1 for D (6 bases). The material sequenced was PBMCs. The CDR3 sequence: CASSLGQNTEAFF. CDR3 sequence (DNA): TGTGCCAGCAGCCTGGGACAGAACACTGAAGCTTTCTTT.